This TCR beta chain was obtained from a study of blood T cell repertoires in COVID-19. The overall study: Sites across the United States, Italy and Spain contributed samples from acute and convalescent COVID-19. T cells, B-cell-depleted T cells, or PBMCs supplied cDNA or gDNA.

The authors' processing: Nucleated cell number was recorded as an estimate derived from reference gene primer amplification. TCRdb's copy holds only in-frame clones and misses some; the assay was immunoSEQ multiplex PCR. The V and J calls and clone size are taken from that table; D and trimming were inferred from the DNA. The profile covers around 170,000 clones, with 85% to 90% appearing a single time and under 5% taken by the ten largest. There are 13 residues in the CDR3. Germline V CDR1 and CDR2: SGDLS, YYNGEE. Trimming pared 3 bases from V and 1 base from J, leaving 6 bases between. Sequencing input: peripheral blood. The gene calls are TRBV9 and TRBJ2-3; no definite D call. This receptor was taken from a woman in her 70s with acute or convalescent COVID-19. CDR3 in amino acids: CASSGTGTDTQYF. The CDR3 region has the DNA TGTGCCAGCAGCGGCACAGGCACAGATACGCAGTATTTT.